This T cell receptor beta chain was documented in a study of memory CD4+ T cells and cytomegalovirus serostatus. Single viable CD3+CD4+CD8-CD45RO+ cells were sorted as the memory CD4+ T cells. Generated by immunoSEQ multiplex PCR, the TCRdb table keeps only in-frame clones and is missing some. This table has some 67,000 clones, 76% appearing once. Input material: memory CD4+ T cells from blood. The origin of this receptor is an adult in good health and CMV-seropositive.

This CDR3 is CASSRLGNNEQFF. In nucleotides, the CDR3 is TGTGCCAGTAGCCGACTGGGGAACAATGAGCAGTTCTTC. The V call is TRBV19, the J call TRBJ2-1; no firm D call. The CDR3 spans 13 residues. Germline V gene data show CDR1 as LNHDA and CDR2 as SQIVND (reference sequence). The germline V and J ends were trimmed by 6 bases and 5 bases, with 11 bases remaining between them.